The text below deals with one T cell receptor (beta chain). The sample belongs to a study of blood T cell repertoires in COVID-19. Looking at the study overall: COVID-19 samples from acute and convalescent phases originated in the United States, Italy and Spain. T cells, B-cell-depleted T cells, or PBMCs provided the cDNA or gDNA that served as material.

As originally analysed: Scientists estimated how many nucleated cells there were by amplifying reference gene primers. Produced via immunoSEQ multiplex PCR; TCRdb's table is partial and in-frame only. V, J and clone size are taken as reported in that table, and D and trimming were inferred from the DNA itself. The data contain 75,000 to 85,000 clones, around 82% of them seen just once; the ten biggest clones take up over 7%. The sequencing input was peripheral blood. This clonotype originated in a human donor in a cohort sampled during active COVID-19.

CDR3 DNA: TGTGCCAGCAGCTTTTCAGGGAACACTGAAGCTTTCTTT. Encoded protein: CASSFSGNTEAFF. The chain carries TRBV7-8 and TRBJ1-1; no reliable D call. Germline V lookup: CDR1 SGHVS, CDR2 FQNEAQ. With 3 bases removed from V and 1 base from J, the gap between germline ends came to 6 bases. The CDR3 sequence is 13 residues long.